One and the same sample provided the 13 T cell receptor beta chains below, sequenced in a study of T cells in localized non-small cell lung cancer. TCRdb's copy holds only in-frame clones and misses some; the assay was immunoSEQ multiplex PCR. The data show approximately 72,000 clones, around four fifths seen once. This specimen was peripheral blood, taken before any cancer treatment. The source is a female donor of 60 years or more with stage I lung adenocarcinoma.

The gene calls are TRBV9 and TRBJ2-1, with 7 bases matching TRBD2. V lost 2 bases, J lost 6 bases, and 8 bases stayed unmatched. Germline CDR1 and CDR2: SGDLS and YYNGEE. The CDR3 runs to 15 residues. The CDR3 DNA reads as TGTGCCAGCAGCGTCATGACTAGCTCAGTCAATGAGCAGTTCTTC. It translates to CASSVMTSSVNEQFF.

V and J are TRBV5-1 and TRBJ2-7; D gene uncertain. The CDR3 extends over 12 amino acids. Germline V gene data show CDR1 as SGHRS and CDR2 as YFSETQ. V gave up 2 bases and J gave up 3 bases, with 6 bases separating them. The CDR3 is CASSFSGYEQYF. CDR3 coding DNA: TGCGCCAGCAGCTTCTCGGGCTACGAGCAGTACTTC.

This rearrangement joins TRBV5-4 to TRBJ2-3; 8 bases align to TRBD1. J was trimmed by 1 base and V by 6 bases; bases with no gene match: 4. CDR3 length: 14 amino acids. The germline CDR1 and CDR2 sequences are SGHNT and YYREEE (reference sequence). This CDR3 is CASNGQGGTDTQYF. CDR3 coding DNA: TGTGCCAGCAACGGACAGGGAGGCACAGATACGCAGTATTTT.

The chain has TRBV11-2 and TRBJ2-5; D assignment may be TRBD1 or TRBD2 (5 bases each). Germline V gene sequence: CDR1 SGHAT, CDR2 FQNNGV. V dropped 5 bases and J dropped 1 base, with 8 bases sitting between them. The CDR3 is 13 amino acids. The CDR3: CASSLGTQETQYF. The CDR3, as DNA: TGTGCCAGCAGCCTGGGGACCCAAGAGACCCAGTACTTC.

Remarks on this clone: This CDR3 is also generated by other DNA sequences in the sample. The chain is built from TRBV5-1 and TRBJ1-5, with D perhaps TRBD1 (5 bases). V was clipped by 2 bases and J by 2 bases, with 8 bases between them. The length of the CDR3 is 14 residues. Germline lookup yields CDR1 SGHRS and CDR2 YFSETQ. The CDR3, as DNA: TGCGCCAGCAGCTTAGAAGGGGGCAATCAGCCCCAGCATTTT. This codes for CASSLEGGNQPQHF.

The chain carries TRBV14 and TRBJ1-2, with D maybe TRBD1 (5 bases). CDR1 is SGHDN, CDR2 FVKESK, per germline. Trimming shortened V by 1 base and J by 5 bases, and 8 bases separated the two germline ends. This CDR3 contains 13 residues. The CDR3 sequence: CASSQGTLYGYTF. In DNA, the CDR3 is TGTGCCAGCAGCCAAGGGACATTGTATGGCTACACCTTC.

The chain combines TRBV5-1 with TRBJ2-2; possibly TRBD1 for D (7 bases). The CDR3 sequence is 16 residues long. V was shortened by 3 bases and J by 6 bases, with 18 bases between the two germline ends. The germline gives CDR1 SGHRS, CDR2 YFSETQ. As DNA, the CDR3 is TGCGCCAGCAGCTACGGATTCCAGGGGGGTTCCGGGGAGCTGTTTTTT. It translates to CASSYGFQGGSGELFF.

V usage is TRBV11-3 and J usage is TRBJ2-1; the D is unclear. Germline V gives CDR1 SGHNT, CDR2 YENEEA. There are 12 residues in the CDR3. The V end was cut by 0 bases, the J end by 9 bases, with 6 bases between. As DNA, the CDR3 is TGTGCCAGCAGCTTAGATTTAGGTGAGCAGTTCTTC. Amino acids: CASSLDLGEQFF.

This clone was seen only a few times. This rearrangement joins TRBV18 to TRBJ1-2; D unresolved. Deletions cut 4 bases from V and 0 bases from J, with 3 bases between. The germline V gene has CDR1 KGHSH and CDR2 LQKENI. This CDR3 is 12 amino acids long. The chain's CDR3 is CASSRANYGYTF. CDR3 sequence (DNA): TGTGCCAGCTCACGGGCTAACTATGGCTACACCTTC.

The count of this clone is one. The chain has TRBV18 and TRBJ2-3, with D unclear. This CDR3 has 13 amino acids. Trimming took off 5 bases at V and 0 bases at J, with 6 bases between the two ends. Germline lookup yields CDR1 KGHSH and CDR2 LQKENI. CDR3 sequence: CASSATSTDTQYF. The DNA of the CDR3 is TGTGCCAGCTCAGCAACTAGCACAGATACGCAGTATTTT.

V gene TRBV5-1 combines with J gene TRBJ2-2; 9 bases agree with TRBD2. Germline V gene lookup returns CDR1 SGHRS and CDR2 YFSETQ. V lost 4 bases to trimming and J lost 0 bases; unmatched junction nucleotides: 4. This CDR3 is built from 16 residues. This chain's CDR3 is CASSAIAGANTGELFF. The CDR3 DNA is TGCGCCAGCAGCGCGATAGCGGGGGCGAACACCGGGGAGCTGTTTTTT.

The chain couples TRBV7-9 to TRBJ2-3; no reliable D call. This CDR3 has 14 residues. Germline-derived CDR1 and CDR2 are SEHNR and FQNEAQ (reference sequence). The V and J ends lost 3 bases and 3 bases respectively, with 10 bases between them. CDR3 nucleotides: TGTGCCAGCAGCTTGCGCACAGAGACAGATACGCAGTATTTT. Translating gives CASSLRTETDTQYF.

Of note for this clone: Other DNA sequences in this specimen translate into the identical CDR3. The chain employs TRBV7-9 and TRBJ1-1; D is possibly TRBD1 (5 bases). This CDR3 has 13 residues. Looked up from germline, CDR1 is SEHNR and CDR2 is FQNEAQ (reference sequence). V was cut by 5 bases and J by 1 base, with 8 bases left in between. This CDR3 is CASSPQANTEAFF. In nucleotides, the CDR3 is TGTGCCAGCAGCCCACAGGCGAACACTGAAGCTTTCTTT.